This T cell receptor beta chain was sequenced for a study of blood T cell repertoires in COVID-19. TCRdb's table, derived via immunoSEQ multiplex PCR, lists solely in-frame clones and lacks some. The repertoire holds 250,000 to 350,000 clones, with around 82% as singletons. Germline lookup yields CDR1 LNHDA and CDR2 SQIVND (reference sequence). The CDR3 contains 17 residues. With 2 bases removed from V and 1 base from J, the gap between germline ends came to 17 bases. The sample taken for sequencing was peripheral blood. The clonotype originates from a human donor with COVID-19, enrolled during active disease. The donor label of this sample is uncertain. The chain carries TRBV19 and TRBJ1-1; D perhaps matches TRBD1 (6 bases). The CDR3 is CASSIIGGGPRNTEAFF. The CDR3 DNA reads TGTGCCAGTAGTATAATCGGCGGGGGCCCCAGGAACACTGAAGCTTTCTTT.